This T cell receptor (beta chain) came from a study of T cell responses to AZD1222 COVID-19 vaccine. Notes on the study in general: AZD1222 recipients seropositive at baseline numbered only six.

A note on this clone: Its antigen remains unidentified.

Measured with immunoSEQ multiplex PCR; TCRdb has only the in-frame clones, and not every one. The sample carries 100,000 to 150,000 clones, around 94% recorded once. Trimming shortened V by 4 bases and J by 2 bases, and 18 bases separated the two germline ends. Germline-derived CDR1 and CDR2 are MGHRA and YSYEKL. CDR3 length: 17 residues. This chain uses TRBV4-1 with TRBJ2-1; D is uncertain. This sequence was found in an adult in good health. The sequencing here drew on peripheral blood, taken on day 0 of AZD1222 vaccination. In DNA form, the CDR3 reads TGCGCCAGCAGCCCGGAACGCGCAGCCGCTGCCTACAATGAGCAGTTCTTC. Its translation is CASSPERAAAAYNEQFF.